This passage covers 13 T cell receptor beta chains from one sample sequenced in a study of identical twins. TCRdb re-analysed the 5' RACE reads in MiXCR, keeping a single row per CDR3 protein. The data show 550,000 to 700,000 distinct CDR3 sequences, 7.5% to 10% seen once. The sample also formed part of further work on yellow fever vaccine responses in identical twins.

Source material: PBMCs. The receptor set was obtained from a woman aged 18 to 35 in good health.

This clonotype was detected only a few times. The V gene is TRBV7-3, the J gene TRBJ2-1, with a possible D match to TRBD2 (5 bases). The V gene lost 5 bases and the J gene lost 10 bases, with 18 bases spanning the gap. Germline CDR1 reads SGHTA; CDR2 reads FQGTGA. The CDR3 is made up of 14 amino acids. CDR3 coding DNA: TGTGCCAGCAGCCCTTCTCTGGGTCCGGGGGAGCAGTTCTTC. Protein product: CASSPSLGPGEQFF.

A few counts support this clonotype. The chain couples TRBV12-3 or TRBV12-4 to TRBJ2-1, with 8 bases aligning to TRBD1. CDR3 length equals 14 residues. J was trimmed by 7 bases and V by 6 bases; bases with no gene match: 8. This CDR3 is CASSGTGNRNEQFF. CDR3 nucleotide sequence: TGTGCCAGCAGCGGGACAGGTAATAGGAATGAGCAGTTCTTC.

This clonotype showed up many times. This chain joins TRBV14 and TRBJ2-1; 12 nucleotides match TRBD2. V shed 4 bases and J 7 bases; nucleotides not matched to a gene: 8. CDR3 length: 16 residues. The germline V gene has CDR1 SGHDN and CDR2 FVKESK. DNA of the CDR3: TGTGCCAGCAGCCGGGGAACTAGCGGGAGGTTTAATGAGCAGTTCTTC. This sequence encodes CASSRGTSGRFNEQFF.

Regarding this clonotype: An end of the junction differs from the germline gene, which may be a read error. The chain's CDR3 is CASSGGNSTGTGEIGCNQPQHF. The CDR3 DNA sequence: TGTGCTAGCAGCGGGGGGAATTCAACCGGGACAGGGGAGATTGGGTGCAATCAGCCCCAGCATTTT. This chain connects TRBV7-6 to TRBJ1-5; 10 positions agree with TRBD1. Looked up from germline, CDR1 is SGHVS and CDR2 is FNYEAQ. The CDR3 is made up of 22 amino acids.

A few counts support this clonotype. The genes are TRBV20-1 and TRBJ2-7; 10 nucleotides match TRBD2. Germline V gene sequence: CDR1 DFQATT, CDR2 SNEGSKA (reference sequence). The CDR3 consists of 16 residues. Trimming at V came to 0 bases and at J to 3 bases, leaving 8 bases not matched to a gene. The CDR3 nucleotides are TGCAGTGCTAGAGATCCCATTAGCGGGGGGTACTACGAGCAGTACTTC. Its translation is CSARDPISGGYYEQYF.

This clonotype was observed at least ten times. V usage is TRBV7-9 and J usage is TRBJ2-3; the D gene is possibly TRBD1 (6 bases). V dropped 7 bases and J dropped 3 bases, with 17 bases sitting between them. CDR3 length equals 15 residues. Germline V gene sequence: CDR1 SEHNR, CDR2 FQNEAQ (reference sequence). The CDR3 DNA sequence: TGTGCCAGCACCCCAGGGGACGGAGCGACAGATACGCAGTATTTT. As protein: CASTPGDGATDTQYF.

This chain links TRBV13 with TRBJ2-7; weak D call: TRBD1 (6 bases). Deletions cut 5 bases from V and 5 bases from J, with 16 bases between. Per germline, CDR1 PRHDT and CDR2 FYEKMQ (reference sequence). CDR3 length: 14 residues. The DNA of the CDR3 is TGTGCCAGCAGCACTTTCCAGGGGCGCAACGAGCAGTACTTC. Protein sequence: CASSTFQGRNEQYF.

This clonotype was recorded many times. The chain employs TRBV5-1 and TRBJ1-2, with 12 nucleotides matching TRBD1. V trimming: 4 bases; J trimming: 8 bases; junction bases outside the gene matches: 6. Looked up from germline, CDR1 is SGHRS and CDR2 is YFSETQ. The CDR3 runs 14 residues. The CDR3 coding sequence is TGCGCCAGCAGCCCCGGGACAGGGGGCGAAGGCTACACCTTC. Translating it yields CASSPGTGGEGYTF. The whole variable domain, filled in from reference TRBV5-1 and TRBJ1-2, reads KAGVTQTPRYLIKTRGQQVTLSCSPISGHRSVSWYQQTPGQGLQFLFEYFSETQRNKGNFPGRFSGRQFSNSRSEMNVSTLELGDSALYLCASSPGTGGEGYTFGSGTRLTVV.

Many counts were recorded for this clonotype. The rearrangement uses TRBV7-2 and TRBJ1-1; 9 bases line up with TRBD1. This CDR3 comprises 15 residues. Trimming took 3 bases from V and 4 from J; bases not matched to a gene: 6. Germline values: CDR1 SGHTA, CDR2 FQGNSA. CDR3 bases: TGTGCCAGCAGCTTTCTTCGACAGGGGGGCACTGAAGCTTTCTTT. Its protein product is CASSFLRQGGTEAFF.

J is TRBJ2-3 and V is TRBV3-1; TRBD2 matches 12 bases. CDR1 and CDR2 from the germline V gene are LGHDT and YNNKEL (reference sequence). The CDR3 is made up of 17 amino acids. V shed 3 bases, J shed 3 bases, and the junction held 7 bases outside the gene matches. The CDR3 nucleotides read TGTGCCAGCAGCCACCTAGCGGGAGGGTTTGGAACAGATACGCAGTATTTT. This sequence encodes CASSHLAGGFGTDTQYF.

With respect to this clonotype: The germline gene is not matched at one end of the junction; a read error may be the cause. The chain uses TRBV28 and TRBJ2-5; the D is unclear. The germline CDR1 and CDR2 sequences are MDHEN and SYDVKM. The CDR3 covers 13 residues. CDR3 region: CASSSTPQATQYF. Written as DNA, the CDR3 is TGTGCCAGCAGCTCAACGCCGCAAGCGACCCAGTACTTC.

This clonotype has a handful of counts. The chain joins TRBV29-1 to TRBJ2-7, with D possibly matching TRBD2 (6 bases). The length of the CDR3 is 13 residues. Germline assignment: CDR1 SQVTM and CDR2 ANQGSEA. Trimming cost V 7 bases and J 5 bases, with 18 bases left between them. CDR3 in DNA: TGCAGCGCCACGGGGACTCCACCTAACGAGCAGTACTTC. Translation gives CSATGTPPNEQYF.

The chain uses TRBV4-3 and TRBJ2-7; no clear D gene. The germline gives CDR1 LGHNA, CDR2 YSLEER. The CDR3 loop spans 14 amino acids. The V end lost 1 base, the J end lost 1 base, and 8 bases lay between the germline ends. CDR3 in DNA: TGCGCCAGCAGCCAAGCCAGGAGTTCCTACGAGCAGTACTTC. It encodes CASSQARSSYEQYF.